Presented here are 5 T cell receptor beta chains from one specimen sequenced in a study of T cells in narcolepsy. The protocol was immunoSEQ multiplex PCR, while the TCRdb copy is restricted to in-frame clones and leaves out a portion. The table has roughly 17,000 clones, roughly 72% seen once. The specimen was CD45RA- memory CD8+ T cells from PBMCs. The receptor source for this set is a human donor with narcolepsy.

This chain uses TRBV25-1 with TRBJ1-6; TRBD1 is a possible D gene (5 bases). The CDR3 runs 14 residues. CDR1 MGHDK and CDR2 SYGVNS come from the germline V gene. V lost 11 bases and J lost 8, with 19 bases in between. The CDR3 spells CARHAGHVDSPLHF. The CDR3 DNA sequence: TGTGCCCGCCATGCGGGGCATGTTGATTCACCCCTCCACTTT.

The chain couples TRBV29-1 to TRBJ2-3, with 13 bases lining up with TRBD2. Germline V gives CDR1 SQVTM, CDR2 ANQGSEA. After removal of 6 bases from V and 4 bases from J, the junction contained 7 bases not matched to a gene. The CDR3 runs to 15 residues. The CDR3 is CSVDGLAGVPDTQYF. DNA for the CDR3: TGCAGCGTGGACGGACTAGCGGGAGTTCCAGATACGCAGTATTTT.

This clone has only a few counts. The rearrangement joins TRBV27 to TRBJ2-5; weak D call: TRBD1 (6 bases). Trimming removed 6 bases from V and 4 bases from J, with 9 bases in between. This CDR3 contains 12 residues. Germline V CDR1 and CDR2: MNHEY, SMNVEV (reference sequence). The CDR3 bases are TGTGCCAGCAGCGTAGGGGGAGAGACCCAGTACTTC. It translates to CASSVGGETQYF.

The genes are TRBV7-3 and TRBJ2-5, with D perhaps matching TRBD1 (6 bases). V gave up 3 bases and J gave up 2 bases, with 10 bases separating them. CDR1 SGHTA and CDR2 FQGTGA come from the germline V gene. The CDR3 has 14 amino acids. Here the CDR3 reads CASSFGQLQETQYF. CDR3 DNA sequence: TGTGCCAGCAGCTTCGGACAGTTACAAGAGACCCAGTACTTC. Full variable domain (missing parts from reference TRBV7-3 and TRBJ2-5): GAGVSQTPSNKVTEKGKYVELRCDPISGHTALYWYRQSLGQGPEFLIYFQGTGAADDSGLPNDRFFAVRPEGSVSTLKIQRTERGDSAVYLCASSFGQLQETQYFGPGTRLLVL.

This clone is a singleton in its sample. J is TRBJ2-5 and V is TRBV2; 9 bases fit TRBD2. V shed 4 bases, J shed 3 bases, and the junction held 0 bases outside the gene matches. The CDR3 spans 13 residues. The germline V gene encodes CDR1 SNHLY and CDR2 FYNNEI. This chain's CDR3 is CASSGTSEETQYF. In DNA form, the CDR3 reads TGTGCCAGCAGTGGGACTAGCGAAGAGACCCAGTACTTC.